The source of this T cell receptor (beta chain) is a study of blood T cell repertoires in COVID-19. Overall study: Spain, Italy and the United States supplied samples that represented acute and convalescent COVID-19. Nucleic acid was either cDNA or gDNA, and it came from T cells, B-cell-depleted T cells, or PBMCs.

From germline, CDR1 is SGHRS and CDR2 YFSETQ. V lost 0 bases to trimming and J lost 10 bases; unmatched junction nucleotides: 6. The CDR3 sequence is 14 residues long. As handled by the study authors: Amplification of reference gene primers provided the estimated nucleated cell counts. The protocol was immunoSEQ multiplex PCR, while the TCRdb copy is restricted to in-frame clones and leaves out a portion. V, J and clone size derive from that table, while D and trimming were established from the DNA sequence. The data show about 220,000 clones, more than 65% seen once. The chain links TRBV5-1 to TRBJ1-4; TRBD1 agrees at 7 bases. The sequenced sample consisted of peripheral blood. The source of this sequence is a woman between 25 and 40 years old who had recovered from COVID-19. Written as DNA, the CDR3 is TGCGCCAGCAGCTTGGAGGGGGCGCGACGAAAACTGTTTTTT. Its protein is CASSLEGARRKLFF.